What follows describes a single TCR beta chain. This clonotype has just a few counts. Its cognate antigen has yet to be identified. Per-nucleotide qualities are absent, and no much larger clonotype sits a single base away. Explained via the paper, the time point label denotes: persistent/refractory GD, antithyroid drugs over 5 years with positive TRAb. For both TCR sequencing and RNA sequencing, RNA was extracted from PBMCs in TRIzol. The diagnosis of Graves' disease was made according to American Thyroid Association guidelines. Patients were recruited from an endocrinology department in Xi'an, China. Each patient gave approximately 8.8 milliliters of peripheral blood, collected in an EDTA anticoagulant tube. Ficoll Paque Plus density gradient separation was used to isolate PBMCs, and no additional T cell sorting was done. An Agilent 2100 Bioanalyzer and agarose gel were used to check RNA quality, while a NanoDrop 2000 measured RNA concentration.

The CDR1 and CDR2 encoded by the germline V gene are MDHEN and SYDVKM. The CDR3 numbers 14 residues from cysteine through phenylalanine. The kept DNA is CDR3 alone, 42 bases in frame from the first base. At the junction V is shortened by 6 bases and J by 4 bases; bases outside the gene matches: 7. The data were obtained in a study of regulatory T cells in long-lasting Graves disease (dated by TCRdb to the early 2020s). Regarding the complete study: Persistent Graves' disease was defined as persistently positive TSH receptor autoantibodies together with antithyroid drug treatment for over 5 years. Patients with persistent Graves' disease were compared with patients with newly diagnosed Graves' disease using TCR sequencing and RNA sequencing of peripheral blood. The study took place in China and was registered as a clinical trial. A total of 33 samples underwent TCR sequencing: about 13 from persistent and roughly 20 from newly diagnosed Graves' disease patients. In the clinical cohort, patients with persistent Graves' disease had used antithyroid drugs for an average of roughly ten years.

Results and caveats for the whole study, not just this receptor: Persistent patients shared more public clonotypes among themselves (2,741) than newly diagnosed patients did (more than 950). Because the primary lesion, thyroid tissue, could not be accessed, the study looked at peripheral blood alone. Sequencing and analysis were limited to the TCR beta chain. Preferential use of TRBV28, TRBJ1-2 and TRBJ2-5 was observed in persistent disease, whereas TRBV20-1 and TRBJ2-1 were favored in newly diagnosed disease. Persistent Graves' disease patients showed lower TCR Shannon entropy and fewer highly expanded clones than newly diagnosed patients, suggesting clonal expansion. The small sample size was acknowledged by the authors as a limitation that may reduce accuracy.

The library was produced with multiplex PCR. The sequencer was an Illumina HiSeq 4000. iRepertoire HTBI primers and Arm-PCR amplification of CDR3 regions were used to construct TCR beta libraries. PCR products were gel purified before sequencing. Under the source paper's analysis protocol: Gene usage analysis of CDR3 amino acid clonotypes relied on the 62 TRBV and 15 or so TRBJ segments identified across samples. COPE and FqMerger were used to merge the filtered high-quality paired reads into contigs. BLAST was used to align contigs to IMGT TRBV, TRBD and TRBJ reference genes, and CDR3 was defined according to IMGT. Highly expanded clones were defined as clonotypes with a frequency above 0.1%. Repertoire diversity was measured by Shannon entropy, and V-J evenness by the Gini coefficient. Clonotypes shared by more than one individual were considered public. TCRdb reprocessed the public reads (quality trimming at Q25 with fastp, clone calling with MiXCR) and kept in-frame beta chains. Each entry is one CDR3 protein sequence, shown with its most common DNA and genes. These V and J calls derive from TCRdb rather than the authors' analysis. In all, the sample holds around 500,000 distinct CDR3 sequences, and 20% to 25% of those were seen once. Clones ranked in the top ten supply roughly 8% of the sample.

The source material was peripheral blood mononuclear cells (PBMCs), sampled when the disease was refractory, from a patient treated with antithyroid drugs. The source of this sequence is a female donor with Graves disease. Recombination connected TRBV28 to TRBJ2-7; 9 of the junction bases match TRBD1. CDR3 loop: CASRAQGAVYEQYF. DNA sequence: TGTGCCAGCAGAGCACAGGGGGCAGTTTACGAGCAGTACTTC.